This T cell receptor beta chain emerged from a study of T cell repertoires in cytomegalovirus infection. Turning to the study itself: Based on public TCR beta signatures, there were indications of CMV infection and of a matching HLA type. The study, taken as a whole, reports: Ex vivo responses were dominated by HLA-C-restricted CMV-specific TCR beta clonotypes.

This CDR3 is built from 15 residues. Germline lookup yields CDR1 MNHEY and CDR2 SVGEGT. V lost 8 bases and J lost 9; bases outside the gene matches: 15. TCRdb passed the reads through MiXCR, listing each CDR3 protein once. The table has about 900,000 distinct CDR3 sequences, 25% to 40% seen once. A remark on this clonotype: The target antigen is unknown.

The material was cultured CD8+ T cells from PBMCs, obtained from culture after CMV antigen stimulation. The sequence was collected from a human donor in good health (CMV status not recorded). Some clones in this sample may be carry-over from other donors' samples. V gene TRBV6-2 or TRBV6-3 combines with J gene TRBJ2-1; 8 nucleotides match TRBD2. The CDR3 sequence: CASDPLAGGGSEQFF. In DNA, the CDR3 is TGTGCCAGCGACCCTCTGGCGGGGGGTGGTAGTGAGCAGTTCTTC.